These 9 T cell receptor beta chains originate from one sample sequenced in a study of CD8+ T cells in alopecia areata. Sequencing used cDNA as its template, made by extracting RNA and reverse transcribing it. This table comes from immunoSEQ multiplex PCR, and its TCRdb copy is limited to in-frame clones, with some not included. Among some 180,000 clones listed, approximately 62% were seen once. The sample here was CD4+ T cells sorted from blood, taken at week 0. The receptors here all came from a human donor with alopecia areata.

The rearrangement joins TRBV5-1 to TRBJ2-5, with D hard to call. Germline CDR1 is SGHRS and CDR2 is YFSETQ. CDR3 length: 13 residues. Between the trimmed V and J ends, which lost 3 bases and 5 bases, there was a span of 11 bases. The CDR3 DNA reads as TGCGCCAGCAGCTGGTCTCCCGTGGAGACCCAGTACTTC. Its protein is CASSWSPVETQYF.

The chain combines TRBV2 with TRBJ2-2; TRBD2 matches 9 bases. Unmatched junction bases numbered 9, after V lost 5 bases and J lost 5 bases. Per germline, CDR1 SNHLY and CDR2 FYNNEI. The length of the CDR3 is 16 residues. The CDR3 DNA sequence: TGTGCCAGCAGTATAGCGGGGGAGGTGCAGACCGGGGAGCTGTTTTTT. Its translation is CASSIAGEVQTGELFF.

The chain is built from TRBV29-1 and TRBJ1-5; D gene unclear. The CDR3 covers 14 residues. The germline V gene encodes CDR1 SQVTM and CDR2 ANQGSEA. With 8 bases removed from V and 2 bases from J, the gap between germline ends came to 16 bases. CDR3 sequence reads: CSFSRGPGNQPQHF. CDR3 nucleotides: TGCAGCTTTTCGCGAGGGCCGGGCAATCAGCCCCAGCATTTT.

DNA of the CDR3: TGTGCCAGCAGCCCGCTCAGACTAGGGACAGGGCCGGGAAGAGGCTACACCTTC. This encodes CASSPLRLGTGPGRGYTF. This sequence joins TRBV7-2 and TRBJ1-2, with 9 bases matching TRBD1. The CDR3 consists of 18 residues. Germline V lookup: CDR1 SGHTA, CDR2 FQGNSA. V dropped 5 bases and J dropped 8; count of bases not matched to a gene: 21.

This chain links TRBV25-1 with TRBJ1-2; 11 bases align to TRBD1. The CDR3 loop spans 14 amino acids. Per the germline V gene, CDR1 is MGHDK and CDR2 is SYGVNS. The trim removed 2 bases at V and 7 bases at J, leaving 3 bases unmatched. In DNA form, the CDR3 reads TGTGCCAGCAGTGAAGTTGGGACAGGGGGTGGCTACACCTTC. It encodes CASSEVGTGGGYTF.

The V gene is TRBV10-3, the J gene TRBJ1-5; no firm D call. V shed 1 base and J shed 5 bases, with 6 bases lying between them. This CDR3 has 13 residues. CDR1 ENHRY and CDR2 SYGVKD come from the germline V gene. CDR3 nucleotide sequence: TGTGCCATCAGTGAGTATTTAGATCAGCCCCAGCATTTT. Translating it yields CAISEYLDQPQHF.

About this clone: The sample carries other DNA sequences with the same CDR3. CDR3 residues: CSVKLNSNQPQHF. The CDR3 DNA reads as TGCAGCGTCAAACTGAATAGCAATCAGCCCCAGCATTTT. The chain joins TRBV29-1 to TRBJ1-5; D is unresolved. The CDR3 is 13 residues long. V gave up 6 bases and J gave up 0 bases, with 9 bases separating them. Germline CDR1 is SQVTM and CDR2 is ANQGSEA.

This clone was seen more than once but under ten times. The gene calls are TRBV4-3 and TRBJ2-1; possibly TRBD2 for D (6 bases). This CDR3 has 14 residues. Trimming pared 2 bases from V and 8 bases from J, leaving 13 bases between. Germline CDR1 LGHNA, CDR2 YSLEER. The CDR3 nucleotides are TGCGCCAGCAGCCAATCACGGGGGATGGATGAGCAGTTCTTC. Encoded protein: CASSQSRGMDEQFF.

The chain combines TRBV7-2 with TRBJ2-1; D gene ambiguous. The V and J ends lost 5 bases and 7 bases respectively, with 15 bases between them. The CDR3 contains 14 residues. From germline, CDR1 is SGHTA and CDR2 FQGNSA. The CDR3 nucleotides read TGTGCCAGCAGCGTAGGGTCTCGAAGGAATGAGCAGTTCTTC. Encoded protein: CASSVGSRRNEQFF.